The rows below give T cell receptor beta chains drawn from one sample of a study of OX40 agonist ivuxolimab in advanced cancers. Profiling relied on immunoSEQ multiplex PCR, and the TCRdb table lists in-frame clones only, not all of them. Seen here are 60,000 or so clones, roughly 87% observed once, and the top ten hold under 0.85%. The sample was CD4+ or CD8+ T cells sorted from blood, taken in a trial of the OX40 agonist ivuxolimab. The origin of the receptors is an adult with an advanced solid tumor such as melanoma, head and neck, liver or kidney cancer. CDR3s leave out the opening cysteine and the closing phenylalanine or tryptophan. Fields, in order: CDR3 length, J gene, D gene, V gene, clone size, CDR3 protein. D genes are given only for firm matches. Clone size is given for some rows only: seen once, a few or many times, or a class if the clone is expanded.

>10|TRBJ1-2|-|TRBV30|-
AWNGGSYGYT
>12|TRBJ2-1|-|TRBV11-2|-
ASSLGGGRHEQF
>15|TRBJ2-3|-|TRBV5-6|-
ASSLGPGGTSTDTQY
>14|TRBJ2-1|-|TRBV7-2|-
ASSPGGGGRNNEQF
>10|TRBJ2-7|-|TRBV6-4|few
ASSVRDYEQY
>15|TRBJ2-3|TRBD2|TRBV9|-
ASSVTVGRGISDTQY
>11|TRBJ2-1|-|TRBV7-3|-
ASSTVGDNEQF
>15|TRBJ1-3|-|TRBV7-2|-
ASSLWGHGAGGNTIY
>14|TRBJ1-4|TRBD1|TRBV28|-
ASSSSIGQGYEKLF
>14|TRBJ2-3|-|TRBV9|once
ASSVGWRVGTDTQY
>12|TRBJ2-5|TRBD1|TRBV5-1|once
ASGEGQGRETQY
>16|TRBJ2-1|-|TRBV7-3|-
ASSARGGTLGTPGEQF
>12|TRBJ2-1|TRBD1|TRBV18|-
ASSPGQMRNEQF
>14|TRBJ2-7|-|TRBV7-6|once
ASSLFGVQASYEQY
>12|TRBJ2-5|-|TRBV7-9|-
ASSPPDNQETQY
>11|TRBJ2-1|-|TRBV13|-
ASSLGKYNEQF
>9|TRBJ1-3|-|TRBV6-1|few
ASGQGDTIY
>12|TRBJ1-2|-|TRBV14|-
ASSQAQGDYGYT
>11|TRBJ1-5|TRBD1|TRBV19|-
ATETGKRQPQH
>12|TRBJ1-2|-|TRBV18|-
ASSQGLSGYGYT
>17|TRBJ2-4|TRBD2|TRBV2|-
ASSEARLAGGIAKNIQY
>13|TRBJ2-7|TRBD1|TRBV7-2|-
ASSPRAGGGYEQY
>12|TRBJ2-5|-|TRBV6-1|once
ASSAGRREETQY
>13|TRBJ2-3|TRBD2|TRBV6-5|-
ASGVISGSSDTQY
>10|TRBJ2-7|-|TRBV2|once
ASVADGYEQY
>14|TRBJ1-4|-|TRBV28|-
ASSPNDVVPREKLF
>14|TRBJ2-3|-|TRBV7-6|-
ASSLETGGGTDTQY
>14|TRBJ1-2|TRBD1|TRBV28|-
ASSPGGGTGTYGYT
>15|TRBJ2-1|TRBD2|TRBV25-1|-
ASSPTGGSPSYNEQF
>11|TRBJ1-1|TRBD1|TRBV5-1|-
ASSRTGGTEAF
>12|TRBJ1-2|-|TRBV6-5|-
ASSPRLGFSGYT
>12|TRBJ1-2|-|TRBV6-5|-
ASSTSTENYGYT
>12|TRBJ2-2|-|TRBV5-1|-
ASSIRTVTGELF
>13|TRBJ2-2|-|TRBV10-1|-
ASSQGSMGTGELF
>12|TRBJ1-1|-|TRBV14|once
ASSQGGWSTEAF
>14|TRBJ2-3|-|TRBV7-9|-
ASSPALFGPTDTQY
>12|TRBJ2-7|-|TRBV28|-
ASSARSDSYEQY
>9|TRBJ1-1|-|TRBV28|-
ASSMNTEAF
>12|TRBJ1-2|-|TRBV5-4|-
ASSSQTATYGYT
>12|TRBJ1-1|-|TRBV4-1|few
ASSQDSGQGEAF
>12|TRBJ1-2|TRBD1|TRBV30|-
AWRQTGGSDGYT
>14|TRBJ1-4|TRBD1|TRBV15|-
ATSRDAGQGREKLF
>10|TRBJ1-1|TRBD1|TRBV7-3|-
ASSENRGHAF